This TCR beta chain was documented in a study of neoadjuvant nivolumab and ipilimumab in lung cancer. Clones were sequenced by immunoSEQ multiplex PCR, and TCRdb holds only the in-frame ones, with some missing. The sample lists tens of thousands of clones, over 80% occurring once. CDR1 and CDR2 from the germline V gene are SGHTA and FQGNSA. V lost 3 bases and J lost 5, with 16 bases in between. This CDR3 has 15 amino acids. This chain uses TRBV7-2 with TRBJ2-5; no clear D gene. The specimen comprised peripheral blood, sampled before neoadjuvant nivolumab, alone or with ipilimumab. The sequence was obtained from an adult with non-small cell lung cancer. CDR3 amino acids: CASSFVGPFLETQYF. The CDR3 DNA follows: TGTGCCAGCAGCTTTGTAGGTCCCTTTTTGGAGACCCAGTACTTC.